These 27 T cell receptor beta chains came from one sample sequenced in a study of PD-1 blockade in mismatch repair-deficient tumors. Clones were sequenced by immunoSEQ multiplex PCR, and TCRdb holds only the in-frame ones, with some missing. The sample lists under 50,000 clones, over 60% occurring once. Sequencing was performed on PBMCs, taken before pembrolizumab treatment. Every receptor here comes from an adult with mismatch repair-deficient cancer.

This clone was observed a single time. The CDR3 sequence: CASSPPGLREAFF. Here the CDR3 DNA reads TGTGCCAGCAGTCCACCGGGCCTTCGTGAAGCTTTCTTT. This chain joins TRBV28 and TRBJ1-1; D is unresolved. V dropped 5 bases and J dropped 7 bases, with 14 bases sitting between them. The CDR3 length is 13 residues. Germline CDR1 MDHEN, CDR2 SYDVKM.

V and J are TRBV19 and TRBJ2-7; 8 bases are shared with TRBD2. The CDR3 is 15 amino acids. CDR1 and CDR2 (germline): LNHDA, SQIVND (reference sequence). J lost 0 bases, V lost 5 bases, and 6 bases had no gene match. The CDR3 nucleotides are TGTGCCAGTAGTGTGGCGGGAGGCAGCTCCTACGAGCAGTACTTC. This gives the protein CASSVAGGSSYEQYF. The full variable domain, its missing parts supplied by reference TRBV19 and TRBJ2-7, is DGGITQSPKYLFRKEGQNVTLSCEQNLNHDAMYWYRQDPGQGLRLIYYSQIVNDFQKGDIAEGYSVSREKKESFPLTVTSAQKNPTAFYLCASSVAGGSSYEQYFGPGTRLTVT.

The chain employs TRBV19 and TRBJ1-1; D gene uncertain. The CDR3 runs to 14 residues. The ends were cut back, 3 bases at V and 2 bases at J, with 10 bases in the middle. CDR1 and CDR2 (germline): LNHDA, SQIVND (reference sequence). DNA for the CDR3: TGTGCCAGTAGTATGATGGCACAAAACACTGAAGCTTTCTTT. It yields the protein CASSMMAQNTEAFF.

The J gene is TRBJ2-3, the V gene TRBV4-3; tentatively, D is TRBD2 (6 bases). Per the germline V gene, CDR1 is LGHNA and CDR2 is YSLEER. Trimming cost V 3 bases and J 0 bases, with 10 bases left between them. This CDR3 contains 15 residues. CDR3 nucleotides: TGCGCCAGCAGCCAGACTAGAAGGAGCACAGATACGCAGTATTTT. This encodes CASSQTRRSTDTQYF.

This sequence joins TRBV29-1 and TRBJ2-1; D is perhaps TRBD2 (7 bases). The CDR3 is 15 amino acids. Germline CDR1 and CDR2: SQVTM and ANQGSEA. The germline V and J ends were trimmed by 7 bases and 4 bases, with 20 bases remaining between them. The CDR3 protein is CSADSLGSGYNEQFF. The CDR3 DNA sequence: TGCAGCGCGGACAGTTTGGGTAGCGGGTACAATGAGCAGTTCTTC.

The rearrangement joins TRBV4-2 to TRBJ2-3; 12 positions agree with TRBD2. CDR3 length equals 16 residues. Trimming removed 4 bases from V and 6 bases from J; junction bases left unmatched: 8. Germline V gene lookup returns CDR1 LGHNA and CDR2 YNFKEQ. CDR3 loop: CASSLTASGRADTQYF. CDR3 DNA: TGTGCCAGCAGCCTTACTGCTAGCGGGAGGGCGGATACGCAGTATTTT.

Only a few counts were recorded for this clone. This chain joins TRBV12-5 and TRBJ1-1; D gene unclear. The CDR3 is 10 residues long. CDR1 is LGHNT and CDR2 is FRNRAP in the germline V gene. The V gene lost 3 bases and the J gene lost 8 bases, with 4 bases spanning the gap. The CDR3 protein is CASGLSEAFF. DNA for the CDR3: TGTGCTAGTGGTTTATCGGAAGCTTTCTTT.

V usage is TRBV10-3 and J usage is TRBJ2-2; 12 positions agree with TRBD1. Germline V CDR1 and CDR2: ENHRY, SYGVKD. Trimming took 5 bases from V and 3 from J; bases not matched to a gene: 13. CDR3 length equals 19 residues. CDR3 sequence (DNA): TGTGCCATCAGTACGAGGGGGGGACAGGGGGCCGGAGACACCGGGGAGCTGTTTTTT. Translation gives CAISTRGGQGAGDTGELFF.

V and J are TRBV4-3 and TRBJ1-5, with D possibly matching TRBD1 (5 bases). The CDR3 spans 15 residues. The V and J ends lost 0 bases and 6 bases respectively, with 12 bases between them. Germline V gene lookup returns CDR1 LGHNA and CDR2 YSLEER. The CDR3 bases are TGCGCCAGCAGCCAAGAGCAGGGCGGAGGTCAGCCCCAGCATTTT. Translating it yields CASSQEQGGGQPQHF.

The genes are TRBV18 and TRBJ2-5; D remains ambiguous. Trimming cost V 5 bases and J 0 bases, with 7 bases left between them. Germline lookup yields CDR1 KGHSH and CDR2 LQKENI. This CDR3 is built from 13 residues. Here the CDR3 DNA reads TGTGCCAGCTCATCGCAGTACCAAGAGACCCAGTACTTC. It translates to CASSSQYQETQYF.

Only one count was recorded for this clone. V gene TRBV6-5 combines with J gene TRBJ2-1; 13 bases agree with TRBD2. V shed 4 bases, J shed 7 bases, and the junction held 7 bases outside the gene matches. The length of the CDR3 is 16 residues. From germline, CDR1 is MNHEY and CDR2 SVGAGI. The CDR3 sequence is CASSSLAGGPVNEQFF. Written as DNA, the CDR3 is TGTGCCAGCAGTTCACTAGCGGGAGGGCCGGTAAATGAGCAGTTCTTC.

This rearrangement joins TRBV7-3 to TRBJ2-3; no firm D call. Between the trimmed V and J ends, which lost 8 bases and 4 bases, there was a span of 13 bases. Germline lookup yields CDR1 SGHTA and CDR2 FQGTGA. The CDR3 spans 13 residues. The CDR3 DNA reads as TGTGCCAGCTCTGCTTTAATTTCAGATACGCAGTATTTT. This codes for CASSALISDTQYF.

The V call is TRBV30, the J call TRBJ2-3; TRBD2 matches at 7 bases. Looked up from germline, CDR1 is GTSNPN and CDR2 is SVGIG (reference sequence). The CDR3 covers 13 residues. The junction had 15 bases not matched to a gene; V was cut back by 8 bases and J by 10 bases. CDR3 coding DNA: TGTGCCCTGAGGGTTGGCTGGGGAGGGGCGCAGTATTTT. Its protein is CALRVGWGGAQYF.

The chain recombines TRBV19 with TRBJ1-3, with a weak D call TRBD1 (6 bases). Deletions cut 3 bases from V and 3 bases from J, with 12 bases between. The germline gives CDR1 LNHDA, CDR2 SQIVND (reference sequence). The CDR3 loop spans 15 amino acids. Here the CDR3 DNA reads TGTGCCAGTAGTATCTCGAGGGGGTATGGAAACACCATATATTTT. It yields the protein CASSISRGYGNTIYF.

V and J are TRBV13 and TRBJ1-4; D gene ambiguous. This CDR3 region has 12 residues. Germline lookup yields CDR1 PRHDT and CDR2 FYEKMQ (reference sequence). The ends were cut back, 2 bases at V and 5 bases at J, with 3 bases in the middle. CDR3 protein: CASSLYNEKLFF. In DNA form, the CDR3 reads TGTGCCAGCAGCTTATACAATGAAAAACTGTTTTTT. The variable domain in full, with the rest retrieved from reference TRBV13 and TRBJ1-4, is AAGVIQSPRHLIKEKRETATLKCYPIPRHDTVYWYQQGPGQDPQFLISFYEKMQSDKGSIPDRFSAQQFSDYHSELNMSSLELGDSALYFCASSLYNEKLFFGSGTQLSVL.

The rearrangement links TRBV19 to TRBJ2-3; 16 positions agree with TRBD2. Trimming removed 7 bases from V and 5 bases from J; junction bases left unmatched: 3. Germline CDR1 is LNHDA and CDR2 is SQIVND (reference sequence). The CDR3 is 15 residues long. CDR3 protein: CASTGTSGRVDTQYF. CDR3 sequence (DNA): TGTGCCAGTACCGGGACTAGCGGGAGGGTAGATACGCAGTATTTT.

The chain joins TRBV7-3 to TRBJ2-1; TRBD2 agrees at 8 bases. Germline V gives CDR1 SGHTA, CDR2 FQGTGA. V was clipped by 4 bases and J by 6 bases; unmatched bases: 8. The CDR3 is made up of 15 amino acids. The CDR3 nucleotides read TGTGCCAGCAGCTCCAGCGGGAGTAATTTCAATGAGCAGTTCTTC. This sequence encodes CASSSSGSNFNEQFF.

This CDR3 reads CASSLDLGGPGYGEQFF. CDR3 coding DNA: TGTGCCAGCAGCTTAGATCTCGGGGGACCTGGGTATGGTGAGCAGTTCTTC. The rearrangement uses TRBV11-2 and TRBJ2-1; possibly TRBD2 for D (6 bases). The CDR3 is 17 residues long. Germline V gene lookup returns CDR1 SGHAT and CDR2 FQNNGV. V lost 0 bases to trimming and J lost 9 bases, with 21 bases between them.

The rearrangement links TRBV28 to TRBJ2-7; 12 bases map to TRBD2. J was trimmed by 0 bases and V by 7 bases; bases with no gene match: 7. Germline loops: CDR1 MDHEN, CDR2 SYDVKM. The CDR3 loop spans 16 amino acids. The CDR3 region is CASKLAGGLGSYEQYF. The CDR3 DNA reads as TGTGCCAGCAAACTAGCGGGAGGTCTAGGCTCCTACGAGCAGTACTTC.

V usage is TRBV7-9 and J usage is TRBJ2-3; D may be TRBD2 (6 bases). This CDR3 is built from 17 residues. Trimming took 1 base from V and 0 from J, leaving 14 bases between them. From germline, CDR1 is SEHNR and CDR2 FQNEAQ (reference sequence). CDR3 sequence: CASSLDWDLQSTDTQYF. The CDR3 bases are TGTGCCAGCAGCTTAGACTGGGACTTGCAGAGCACAGATACGCAGTATTTT.

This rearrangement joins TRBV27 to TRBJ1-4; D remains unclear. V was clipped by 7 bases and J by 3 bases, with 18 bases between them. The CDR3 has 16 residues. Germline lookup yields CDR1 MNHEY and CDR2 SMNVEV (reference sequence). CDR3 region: CASKGFPNAPNEKLFF. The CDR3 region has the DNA TGTGCCAGCAAGGGCTTTCCCAACGCCCCTAATGAAAAACTGTTTTTT.

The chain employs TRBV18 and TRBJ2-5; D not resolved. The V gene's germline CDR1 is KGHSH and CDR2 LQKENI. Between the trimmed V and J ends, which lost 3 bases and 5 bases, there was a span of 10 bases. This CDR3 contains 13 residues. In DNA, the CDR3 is TGTGCCAGCTCACCCTCCCCTTTCGAGACCCAGTACTTC. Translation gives CASSPSPFETQYF.

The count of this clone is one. The CDR3 DNA reads as TGTGCCAGCTCACCCGAAAGGGACAGCCGCCGGAGGGGGGGCTACACCTTC. Protein product: CASSPERDSRRRGGYTF. The J gene is TRBJ1-2, the V gene TRBV18; TRBD1 matches at 7 bases. Germline V gives CDR1 KGHSH, CDR2 LQKENI. This CDR3 is 17 amino acids long. Losses at the gene ends were 3 bases for V and 8 bases for J; bases not matched to a gene: 18.

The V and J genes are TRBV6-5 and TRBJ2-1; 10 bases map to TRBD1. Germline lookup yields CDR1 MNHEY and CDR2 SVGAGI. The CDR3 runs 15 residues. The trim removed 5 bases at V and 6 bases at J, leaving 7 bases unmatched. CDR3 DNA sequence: TGTGCCAGCAGTAAACCGGGACAGGGGTCCAATGAGCAGTTCTTC. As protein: CASSKPGQGSNEQFF.

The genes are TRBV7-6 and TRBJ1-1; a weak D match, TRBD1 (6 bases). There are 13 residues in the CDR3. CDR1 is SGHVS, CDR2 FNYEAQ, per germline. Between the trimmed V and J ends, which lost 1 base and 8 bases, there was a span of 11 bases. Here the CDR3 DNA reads TGTGCCAGCAGCTTAGGATCCGGGACAGAAGCTTTCTTT. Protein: CASSLGSGTEAFF.

The CDR3 region is CASSRFPGTPFSNYGYTF. The CDR3 region has the DNA TGTGCCAGCAGCCGCTTCCCCGGGACACCTTTTTCTAACTATGGCTACACCTTC. V usage is TRBV7-6 and J usage is TRBJ1-2, with a possible D match to TRBD1 (6 bases). V lost 5 bases to trimming and J lost 0 bases, with 22 bases between them. The CDR3 spans 18 residues. Germline assignment: CDR1 SGHVS and CDR2 FNYEAQ.

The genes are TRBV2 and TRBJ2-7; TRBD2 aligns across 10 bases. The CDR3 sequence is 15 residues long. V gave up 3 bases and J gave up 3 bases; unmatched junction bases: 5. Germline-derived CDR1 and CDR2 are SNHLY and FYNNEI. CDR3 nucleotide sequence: TGTGCCAGCAGTGACGGGACTAGCGCGAACTACGAGCAGTACTTC. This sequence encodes CASSDGTSANYEQYF.